These T cell receptor beta chains were read from a single sample in a study of cytomegalovirus exposure and HLA in healthy donors. Assay used: immunoSEQ multiplex PCR; TCRdb lists only in-frame clones, some missing. The repertoire holds fewer than 150,000 clones, with about 78% as singletons. Sequencing used PBMCs. The receptors shown here come from a male donor in good health and CMV-seronegative. Each CDR3 is given with its conserved first and last residue. A D gene is named only where the DNA matches it firmly. Clone sizes are given selectively: once, few, many, or a class where the clone is expanded.

>TRBJ1-1|.|TRBV4-3|TRBD1
TGCGCCAGCAGCCCCAGGACAGGCATGAACACTGAAGCTTTCTTT
CASSPRTGMNTEAFF
>TRBJ2-5|.|TRBV4-2|TRBD2
TGTGCCAGCAGCCCCGGGACTAGCTCGCAAGAGACCCAGTACTTC
CASSPGTSSQETQYF
>TRBJ1-1|.|TRBV19|.
TGTGCCAGTAGTCTCGGGACAAAGAACACTGAAGCTTTCTTT
CASSLGTKNTEAFF
>TRBJ2-5|.|TRBV5-4|TRBD1
TGTGGCAGCAGCTCGGGACAGGACCCAGAGACCCAGTACTTC
CGSSSGQDPETQYF
>TRBJ1-3|.|TRBV30|.
TGTGCCTCCGGGGTAACCTCTGGAAACACCATATATTTT
CASGVTSGNTIYF
>TRBJ2-7|.|TRBV19|.
TGTGCCAGTAGTTCCCAGGCCGGACAGATCAACTACGAGCAGTACTTC
CASSSQAGQINYEQYF
>TRBJ2-7|.|TRBV7-9|TRBD1
TGTGCCAGCAGCTTAGACGGACAGGGGGCACGCGAGCAGTACTTC
CASSLDGQGAREQYF
>TRBJ2-7|.|TRBV9|TRBD1
TGTGCCAGCAGCGAACAGGGGTTGTCCTACGAGCAGTACTTC
CASSEQGLSYEQYF
>TRBJ1-2|.|TRBV9|TRBD1
TGTGCCAGCAGCGTAGCATCAGGGAGGACAGGGGGTTCCTATGGCTACACCTTC
CASSVASGRTGGSYGYTF
>TRBJ2-7|.|TRBV11-2|TRBD1
TGTGCCAGCAGCCCGGGACAGATGAGCTCCTACGAGCAGTACTTC
CASSPGQMSSYEQYF
>TRBJ2-7|.|TRBV10-1|.
TGCGCCAGCAGTCAGAACTTGGACAGCTACGAGCAGTACTTC
CASSQNLDSYEQYF
>TRBJ2-3|.|TRBV5-4|.
TGTGCCAGCAGCTTGGATTCGGGAGTGAGGTCAGATACGCAGTATTTT
CASSLDSGVRSDTQYF
>TRBJ2-5|.|TRBV7-8|.
TGTGCCAGCAGCTTAGGTCGTTGGGAGCGGCAAGAGACCCAGTACTTC
CASSLGRWERQETQYF
>TRBJ1-2|.|TRBV5-1|.
TGCGCTTCAGGGGCGGAAGCTAACTATGGCTACACCTTC
CASGAEANYGYTF
>TRBJ2-2|.|TRBV7-2|.
TGTGCCAGCAGCTTACTTATCCAGGGCATCGGGGAGCTGTTTTTT
CASSLLIQGIGELFF
>TRBJ1-4|.|TRBV5-1|.
TGCGCCAGCAGCTTGGGTCGGAGTGAAAAACTGTTTTTT
CASSLGRSEKLFF
>TRBJ2-7|.|TRBV4-1|TRBD2
TGCGCCAGCAGCCACCTAGCGGGAGCCTCCTACGAGCAGTACTTC
CASSHLAGASYEQYF
>TRBJ2-2|.|TRBV13|.
TGTGCCCGCAGCTTCCAGCACAGGGCACGCACCGGGGAGCTGTTTTTT
CARSFQHRARTGELFF
>TRBJ2-5|.|TRBV9|.
TGTGCCAGCAGCGGTGGTGAGAGCGGGGAGACCCAGTACTTC
CASSGGESGETQYF
>TRBJ1-1|few|TRBV15|.
TGTGCCACCAGCAGAGATCCAGATTGGTCGAACACTGAAGCTTTCTTT
CATSRDPDWSNTEAFF
>TRBJ1-1|.|TRBV5-6|.
TGTGCCAGCAGCTTGGCCGGGGGATCGAACACTGAAGCTTTCTTT
CASSLAGGSNTEAFF
>TRBJ2-1|.|TRBV30|.
TGTGCCTGGAGTGCCCGGACAGACCATGAGCAGCTCTTC
CAWSARTDHEQLF